These 26 T cell receptor beta chains share one sample of origin, sequenced in a study of T-cell memory formation after mild COVID-19. TCRdb independently ran MiXCR on the 5' RACE reads; one entry per CDR3 protein. In the table there are more than 300,000 distinct CDR3 sequences, approximately 14% of which are singletons. Sequencing input: PBMCs or a T cell subset sorted from them (not recorded which). The receptors come from a young man who had mild COVID-19 (a few samples of this study predate the infection). Cell type and time point are not known.

The chain combines TRBV10-3 with TRBJ1-1; perhaps TRBD1 as D (5 bases). The CDR3 contains 12 residues. Trimming cost V 11 bases and J 3 bases, with 13 bases left between them. Looked up from germline, CDR1 is ENHRY and CDR2 is SYGVKD. The CDR3 here is CASGGGYTEAFF. The CDR3 DNA sequence: TGTGCCTCCGGGGGAGGTTACACTGAAGCTTTCTTT.

The CDR3 bases are TGTGCCAGTAGTAACGGAGCGCCCAATGAGCAGTTCTTC. It encodes CASSNGAPNEQFF. The J gene is TRBJ2-1, the V gene TRBV19; D is undetermined. The CDR3 sequence is 13 residues long. Germline loops: CDR1 LNHDA, CDR2 SQIVND (reference sequence). With 4 bases removed from V and 6 bases from J, the gap between germline ends came to 10 bases.

This clonotype was detected only a few times. The CDR3 sequence is CASSESGFPYEQYV. CDR3 nucleotide sequence: TGCGCCAGCAGTGAGTCCGGTTTTCCCTACGAGCAGTACGTC. The chain recombines TRBV10-2 with TRBJ2-7; unclear D gene. Germline V CDR1 and CDR2: WSHSY, SAAADI. V lost 0 bases to trimming and J lost 2 bases, with 8 bases between them. This CDR3 is 14 amino acids long.

The table lists this clonotype with a few counts. This chain uses TRBV12-3 or TRBV12-4 with TRBJ2-7; D gene ambiguous. Trimming shortened V by 1 base and J by 2 bases, and 6 bases separated the two germline ends. The CDR3 spans 13 residues. The CDR3 loop is CASSLDMAYEQYV. CDR3 nucleotide sequence: TGTGCCAGCAGTTTAGACATGGCCTACGAGCAGTACGTC.

This clonotype was recorded many times. V gene TRBV7-3 combines with J gene TRBJ2-7; D is possibly TRBD2 (6 bases). V was pared by 2 bases and J by 2 bases, with 10 bases between. The CDR3 has 14 amino acids. Germline V gene data show CDR1 as SGHTA and CDR2 as FQGTGA. As DNA, the CDR3 is TGTGCCAGCAGCTTATCAGCGGGCCCCTACGAGCAGTACTTC. It translates to CASSLSAGPYEQYF.

V gene TRBV12-3 or TRBV12-4 combines with J gene TRBJ1-5, with 7 bases that match TRBD1. V was clipped by 6 bases and J by 2 bases; unmatched bases: 13. The CDR3 consists of 17 residues. CDR3 region: CASSPAWDSRRNQPQHF. The DNA for the CDR3 is TGTGCCAGCAGCCCCGCATGGGACAGTCGGCGCAATCAGCCCCAGCATTTT.

This clonotype was picked up many times. The gene calls are TRBV6-2 or TRBV6-3 and TRBJ2-7; D ambiguous. CDR1 and CDR2 (germline): MNHEY, SVGEGT. The CDR3 contains 15 residues. The ends were cut back, 2 bases at V and 3 bases at J, with 14 bases in the middle. The CDR3 DNA reads as TGTGCCAGCAGTTACAGTCCGGCGGCCTTCTACGAGCAGTACTTC. Translated, it gives CASSYSPAAFYEQYF.

This clonotype was detected many times. The chain has TRBV6-5 and TRBJ2-2, with D tentatively TRBD1 (6 bases). Germline lookup yields CDR1 MNHEY and CDR2 SVGAGI. The CDR3 has 13 residues. The V and J ends lost 10 bases and 1 base respectively, with 10 bases between them. CDR3 amino acids: CAIQQGNTGELFF. CDR3 in DNA: TGTGCCATCCAACAGGGGAACACCGGGGAGCTGTTTTTT.

The chain employs TRBV18 and TRBJ2-5; no clear D gene. The CDR3 is 15 residues long. Trimming took off 4 bases at V and 3 bases at J, with 15 bases between the two ends. The germline gives CDR1 KGHSH, CDR2 LQKENI. CDR3 in amino acids: CASSLVVEKKETQYF. The CDR3 DNA reads TGTGCCAGCTCACTTGTGGTGGAGAAAAAAGAGACCCAGTACTTC.

This rearrangement joins TRBV6-2 or TRBV6-3 to TRBJ2-5; 8 bases are shared with TRBD1. Losses at the gene ends were 2 bases for V and 5 bases for J; bases not matched to a gene: 7. The germline V gene has CDR1 MNHEY and CDR2 SVGEGT. This CDR3 contains 15 residues. CDR3 sequence (DNA): TGTGCCAGCAGTTACGGCAGGGGGCGTTGGGAGACCCAGTACTTC. This sequence encodes CASSYGRGRWETQYF.

The rearrangement joins TRBV7-3 to TRBJ2-3, with a possible D match to TRBD1 (6 bases). The CDR3 is made up of 15 amino acids. Germline-derived CDR1 and CDR2 are SGHTA and FQGTGA. V lost 5 bases, J lost 0 bases, and 12 bases lay in between. The CDR3 is CASSIRQDSTDTQYF. CDR3 bases: TGTGCCAGCAGCATAAGACAGGATAGCACAGATACGCAGTATTTT.

The chain has TRBV12-5 and TRBJ1-1, with TRBD1 matching 9 bases. In germline, CDR1 is LGHNT, CDR2 FRNRAP. J lost 4 bases, V lost 4 bases, and 4 bases had no gene match. CDR3 length equals 14 residues. The CDR3 DNA is TGTGCTAGTGGTTCGGGACAGGGAATCACTGAAGCTTTCTTT. This codes for CASGSGQGITEAFF.

V gene TRBV24-1 combines with J gene TRBJ2-5; D might be TRBD1 (5 bases). Germline assignment: CDR1 KGHDR and CDR2 SFDVKD. CDR3 length equals 15 residues. V lost 2 bases to trimming and J lost 4 bases, with 13 bases between them. The CDR3 DNA reads TGTGCCACCAGTGATTCCCGGCAGGGCGTAGAGACCCAGTACTTC. It is translated as CATSDSRQGVETQYF.

The V and J genes are TRBV7-2 and TRBJ1-1; D unresolved. The V gene lost 3 bases and the J gene lost 0 bases, with 5 bases spanning the gap. From germline, CDR1 is SGHTA and CDR2 FQGNSA. CDR3 size: 13 residues. The CDR3 region is CASSFNVNTEAFF. The CDR3 DNA reads as TGTGCCAGCAGCTTTAATGTGAACACTGAAGCTTTCTTT.

This clonotype was counted between two and nine times. The DNA for the CDR3 is TGCGCCAGCAGCTTGGCGCTGGGGGACAGGGGCGCCAATGAGCAGTTCTTC. Translated: CASSLALGDRGANEQFF. This chain joins TRBV5-1 and TRBJ2-1; 10 bases map to TRBD1. CDR3 size: 17 residues. Unmatched junction bases numbered 9, after V lost 0 bases and J lost 6 bases. The germline V gene has CDR1 SGHRS and CDR2 YFSETQ.

This clonotype was seen more than once but under ten times. The gene calls are TRBV29-1 and TRBJ2-3; the D call may be TRBD1 or TRBD2 (5 bases each). The CDR3 loop spans 12 amino acids. CDR1 is SQVTM and CDR2 is ANQGSEA in the germline V gene. The V and J ends lost 4 bases and 5 bases respectively, with 10 bases between them. This CDR3 reads CSVARGEDTQYF. CDR3 DNA: TGCAGCGTTGCCAGAGGGGAAGATACGCAGTATTTT.

The chain uses TRBV4-3 and TRBJ2-7; 13 nucleotides align to TRBD2. Germline loops: CDR1 LGHNA, CDR2 YSLEER. The CDR3 runs 15 residues. The ends lost 5 bases at V and 6 bases at J; junction bases unmatched: 7. CDR3: CASSYGLAGASEQYF. The CDR3 nucleotides read TGCGCCAGCAGCTATGGACTAGCGGGAGCATCCGAGCAGTACTTC.

V and J are TRBV20-1 and TRBJ1-5; weak D call: TRBD1 (6 bases). Deletions cut 2 bases from V and 6 bases from J, with 11 bases between. Germline V gene sequence: CDR1 DFQATT, CDR2 SNEGSKA (reference sequence). This CDR3 is built from 13 residues. The chain's CDR3 is CSARKGEGQPQHF. CDR3 nucleotides: TGCAGTGCTAGAAAGGGGGAGGGTCAGCCCCAGCATTTT.

This clonotype was observed a few times. V and J are TRBV5-5 and TRBJ2-3; D perhaps matches TRBD2 (5 bases). V was clipped by 4 bases and J by 0 bases, with 9 bases between them. Looked up from germline, CDR1 is SGHKS and CDR2 is YYEKEE (reference sequence). This CDR3 contains 14 residues. This chain's CDR3 is CASSQDYSTDTQYF. CDR3 DNA sequence: TGTGCCAGCAGCCAAGACTATAGCACAGATACGCAGTATTTT.

This clonotype was observed a handful of times. V and J are TRBV5-1 and TRBJ2-7; 9 nucleotides line up with TRBD1. There are 14 residues in the CDR3. Germline values: CDR1 SGHRS, CDR2 YFSETQ. Trimming removed 4 bases from V and 2 bases from J; junction bases left unmatched: 4. CDR3 in DNA: TGCGCCAGCAGCACGACAGGGGGTGCCTACGAGCAGTACTTC. Residues: CASSTTGGAYEQYF.

There are many counts of this clonotype. The CDR3 sequence is CASSSSGLVGEQFF. Here the CDR3 DNA reads TGCGCCAGCAGCTCATCGGGACTTGTGGGTGAGCAGTTCTTC. This sequence joins TRBV5-1 and TRBJ2-1; TRBD2 is a possible D gene (6 bases). Germline V CDR1 and CDR2: SGHRS, YFSETQ. CDR3 length: 14 residues. V was shortened by 3 bases and J by 9 bases, with 16 bases between the two germline ends.

This clonotype was seen only a few times. J is TRBJ2-3 and V is TRBV30; D is ambiguous. The CDR3 is made up of 13 amino acids. CDR1 GTSNPN and CDR2 SVGIG come from the germline V gene (reference sequence). CDR3 in DNA: TGTTCGGTCGGATTATCACGCACAGATACGCAGTATTTT. Protein sequence: CSVGLSRTDTQYF.

This clonotype has a handful of counts. The chain joins TRBV14 to TRBJ2-5; 8 bases are shared with TRBD2. This CDR3 is 13 amino acids long. CDR1 and CDR2 (germline): SGHDN, FVKESK. V shed 4 bases, J shed 4 bases, and the junction held 2 bases outside the gene matches. CDR3 region: CASSRGGTETQYF. The CDR3 DNA sequence: TGTGCCAGCAGCCGCGGGGGGACAGAGACCCAGTACTTC.

This clonotype was observed a handful of times. This chain uses TRBV5-1 with TRBJ1-1; TRBD1 is a possible D gene (6 bases). The CDR3 loop spans 14 amino acids. V was trimmed by 4 bases and J by 4 bases, leaving 14 bases between them. CDR1 and CDR2 from the germline V gene are SGHRS and YFSETQ. This chain's CDR3 is CASSAAGGGTEAFF. CDR3 DNA sequence: TGCGCCAGCAGCGCCGCCGGGGGCGGCACTGAAGCTTTCTTT.

This clonotype showed up just a few times. The chain uses TRBV4-1 and TRBJ1-3; unclear D gene. Germline V gives CDR1 MGHRA, CDR2 YSYEKL. This CDR3 region has 13 residues. The V end lost 4 bases, the J end lost 4 bases, and 8 bases lay between the germline ends. The CDR3 loop is CASSPNAGNTIYF. The DNA of the CDR3 is TGCGCCAGCAGCCCAAACGCAGGAAACACCATATATTTT.

This clonotype has more than one count but fewer than ten. This chain links TRBV4-1 with TRBJ2-3, with D unclear. The CDR3 is 14 residues long. Trimming removed 3 bases at V and 1 base at J, with 8 bases between. The germline V gene has CDR1 MGHRA and CDR2 YSYEKL. Written as DNA, the CDR3 is TGCGCCAGCAGCCACGCATACCGCACAGATACGCAGTATTTT. Translation gives CASSHAYRTDTQYF.